This T cell receptor (beta chain) was sequenced for a study of shared clonotypes between healthy human individuals. The wider study: Each donor's CD8 memory used one plate, CD8 naive two, each CD4 subset three.

V was pared by 4 bases and J by 5 bases, with 12 bases between. The CDR3 covers 13 residues. Germline V gene data show CDR1 as SEHNR and CDR2 as FQNEAQ (reference sequence). Naive CD8 cells lacked CD45RO and underwent positive selection for CCR7, leaving out terminally differentiated effector memory CD45RA+ cells. Caucasian adults living in Nashville, Tennessee, provided all samples. A word on this clone: The antigen remains unidentified.

Assay runs were performed at deep level. Assay used: immunoSEQ multiplex PCR; TCRdb lists only in-frame clones, some missing. The sample has about 870,000 clones, 90% to 95% seen once. Findings and caveats of the study: Roughly 4.6% of naive CD4 clonotypes were common to a few donors.

Sequencing used naive CD8+ T cells sorted from blood. The clonotype was recovered from a young man in good health. The V gene is TRBV7-9, the J gene TRBJ2-7, with a tentative D call TRBD1 (6 bases). CDR3 sequence (DNA): TGTGCCAGCAGCTATACAGGGTTCCACGAGCAGTACTTC. It is translated as CASSYTGFHEQYF. The entire variable domain, with the rest obtained from reference TRBV7-9 and TRBJ2-7, is as follows: DTGVSQNPRHKITKRGQNVTFRCDPISEHNRLYWYRQTLGQGPEFLTYFQNEAQLEKSRLLSDRFSAERPKGSFSTLEIQRTEQGDSAMYLCASSYTGFHEQYFGPGTRLTVT.